Following are 10 T cell receptor beta chains from one sample sequenced in a study of CD8 T cells in ankylosing spondylitis. MiXCR, run by TCRdb on the 5' RACE reads, gives a single entry per CDR3 protein. The sample records a few hundred thousand distinct CDR3 sequences, 15% to 20% being singletons. The sample comprised blood, either unsorted or a sorted T cell fraction (not recorded which). The source of these receptors is a male donor with ankylosing spondylitis or in good health (not recorded which).

The CDR3 DNA reads TGTGCCATCAGTGAGTCGGGTATAGCGGTGACCACCGGGGAGCTGTTTTTT. This encodes CAISESGIAVTTGELFF. The chain combines TRBV10-3 with TRBJ2-2; D might be TRBD2 (6 bases). Trimming removed 0 bases from V and 4 bases from J, with 15 bases in between. CDR1 is ENHRY and CDR2 is SYGVKD in the germline V gene. This CDR3 has 17 amino acids.

Ten or more counts support this clonotype. The DNA of the CDR3 is TGTGCCAGCAGTTTTCCTCAGCAGGGGACCTATACGCAGTATTTT. Translation gives CASSFPQQGTYTQYF. The gene calls are TRBV12-3 or TRBV12-4 and TRBJ2-3, with TRBD1 as a possible D gene (6 bases). The CDR3 extends over 15 amino acids. V gave up 3 bases and J gave up 7 bases, with 17 bases separating them.

V is TRBV9 and J is TRBJ2-1; TRBD2 might be the D (7 bases). The CDR3 contains 16 residues. Germline V CDR1 and CDR2: SGDLS, YYNGEE. The ends were cut back, 6 bases at V and 0 bases at J, with 16 bases in the middle. In DNA, the CDR3 is TGTGCCAGCACCTCCGAGGGGGGGAGCTCCTACAATGAGCAGTTCTTC. It is translated as CASTSEGGSSYNEQFF.

This chain uses TRBV15 with TRBJ2-1, with 11 nucleotides matching TRBD2. This CDR3 is 17 amino acids long. Germline loops: CDR1 LNHNV, CDR2 YYDKDF (reference sequence). After removal of 0 bases from V and 3 bases from J, the junction contained 4 bases not matched to a gene. In nucleotides, the CDR3 is TGTGCCACCAGCAGAGAATCGGGGACTAGCGGCTACAATGAGCAGTTCTTC. This encodes CATSRESGTSGYNEQFF.

This sequence joins TRBV7-3 and TRBJ2-1; 8 bases are shared with TRBD1. Germline loops: CDR1 SGHTA, CDR2 FQGTGA. The V gene end was trimmed by 4 bases and the J gene end by 3 bases; junction bases not matched to a gene: 11. The length of the CDR3 is 17 residues. CDR3 residues: CASSSRPPTGDYNEQFF. CDR3 sequence (DNA): TGTGCCAGCAGCTCTCGCCCCCCGACAGGGGACTACAATGAGCAGTTCTTC.

The V call is TRBV9, the J call TRBJ2-1; 9 nucleotides align to TRBD2. V dropped 0 bases and J dropped 4; count of bases not matched to a gene: 5. The germline CDR1 and CDR2 sequences are SGDLS and YYNGEE. The CDR3 runs to 16 residues. This chain's CDR3 is CASSVDGLAGYNEQFF. For the CDR3, the DNA is TGTGCCAGCAGCGTAGACGGGCTAGCGGGGTACAATGAGCAGTTCTTC.

This rearrangement joins TRBV20-1 to TRBJ2-3; either TRBD1 or TRBD2 may fit D (5 bases each). This CDR3 comprises 16 residues. Between the trimmed V and J ends, which lost 2 bases and 2 bases, there was a span of 17 bases. CDR1 is DFQATT, CDR2 SNEGSKA, per germline (reference sequence). CDR3 residues: CSARLPGTHYTDTQYF. The CDR3 DNA follows: TGCAGTGCTAGACTACCCGGGACGCATTACACAGATACGCAGTATTTT.

This clonotype was observed a handful of times. The J gene is TRBJ2-1, the V gene TRBV12-3 or TRBV12-4; D is perhaps TRBD2 (5 bases). The ends were cut back, 3 bases at V and 2 bases at J, with 11 bases in the middle. This CDR3 is 15 amino acids long. The CDR3 loop reads CASSFVLAPYNEQFF. The CDR3 bases are TGTGCCAGCAGTTTTGTTCTAGCTCCCTACAATGAGCAGTTCTTC.

This clonotype was seen a few times. The V call is TRBV12-3 or TRBV12-4, the J call TRBJ2-1; D gene unclear. This CDR3 contains 12 residues. Deletions cut 10 bases from V and 5 bases from J, with 12 bases between. The CDR3 sequence is CATLVEDNEQFF. Written as DNA, the CDR3 is TGTGCCACCCTGGTCGAGGACAATGAGCAGTTCTTC.

The chain has TRBV10-3 and TRBJ2-3, with D unclear. The CDR3 has 18 residues. Trimming took off 0 bases at V and 1 base at J, with 17 bases between the two ends. CDR1 is ENHRY, CDR2 SYGVKD, per germline. CDR3 loop: CAISESLWFRSRTDTQYF. The CDR3 DNA follows: TGTGCCATCAGTGAGTCCCTTTGGTTCCGCTCCCGCACAGATACGCAGTATTTT.